The 15 T cell receptor beta chains below were found in one sample sequenced in a study of T-cell memory formation after mild COVID-19. TCRdb reprocessed the 5' RACE reads with MiXCR, giving one entry per CDR3 protein. This sample carries some 150,000 distinct CDR3 sequences, approximately 6% of them seen once, and the ten largest clones take under 2.5%. Sequenced material: PBMCs or a T cell subset sorted from them (not recorded which). The receptors originated from an adult woman who had mild COVID-19 (a few samples of this study predate the infection). Cell type and time point are not known.

A few counts support this clonotype. This chain uses TRBV29-1 with TRBJ2-3; D possibly corresponds to TRBD2 (5 bases). The V end lost 2 bases, the J end lost 3 bases, and 12 bases lay between the germline ends. In germline, CDR1 is SQVTM, CDR2 ANQGSEA. The length of the CDR3 is 14 residues. The CDR3 bases are TGCAGCGTTGAAATGGTATCGGGGACAGATACGCAGTATTTT. Its protein is CSVEMVSGTDTQYF.

This clonotype was seen at least ten times. The chain employs TRBV29-1 and TRBJ2-7; D uncertain. Germline V lookup: CDR1 SQVTM, CDR2 ANQGSEA. The V end was cut by 6 bases, the J end by 2 bases, with 17 bases between. This CDR3 is built from 14 residues. For the CDR3, the DNA is TGCAGCGTCGTGAGTGGATTGAAGCCCTACGAGCAGTACTTC. Its protein product is CSVVSGLKPYEQYF.

This clonotype has ten or more counts. V and J are TRBV20-1 and TRBJ1-2; D ambiguous. V was cut by 6 bases and J by 6 bases, with 17 bases left in between. CDR1 is DFQATT, CDR2 SNEGSKA, per germline (reference sequence). The length of the CDR3 is 13 residues. The CDR3 coding sequence is TGCAGTGCCGGCAGACGCGGTGCGAATGGCTACACCTTC. As protein: CSAGRRGANGYTF.

This clonotype was found many times. V is TRBV12-3 or TRBV12-4 and J is TRBJ1-1, with D tentatively TRBD1 (6 bases). V was shortened by 5 bases and J by 3 bases, with 10 bases between the two germline ends. The CDR3 contains 13 residues. The CDR3 protein is CASSPDSYTEAFF. The CDR3 nucleotides read TGTGCCAGCAGTCCGGACAGCTACACTGAAGCTTTCTTT.

This clonotype was observed many times. The chain carries TRBV7-2 and TRBJ2-5; 14 positions agree with TRBD2. The CDR3 has 17 residues. The germline V gene has CDR1 SGHTA and CDR2 FQGNSA. V dropped 4 bases and J dropped 5; count of bases not matched to a gene: 9. CDR3 residues: CASSSGLAGVRGETQYF. DNA of the CDR3: TGTGCCAGCAGCTCGGGACTAGCGGGAGTACGGGGTGAGACCCAGTACTTC. Supplemented by reference TRBV7-2 and TRBJ2-5, the full variable domain reads GAGVSQSPSNKVTEKGKDVELRCDPISGHTALYWYRQSLGQGLEFLIYFQGNSAPDKSGLPSDRFSAERTGGSVSTLTIQRTQQEDSAVYLCASSSGLAGVRGETQYFGPGTRLLVL.

This clonotype was found a few times. CDR3 region: CASSARYNSPLHF. The CDR3 bases are TGTGCCAGCAGCGCCCGCTATAATTCACCCCTCCACTTT. This chain connects TRBV7-2 to TRBJ1-6, with D unclear. This CDR3 spans 13 amino acids. Trimming removed 5 bases at V and 3 bases at J, with 5 bases between. Looked up from germline, CDR1 is SGHTA and CDR2 is FQGNSA.

This sequence joins TRBV6-1 and TRBJ2-1, with TRBD2 matching over 7 bases. V lost 2 bases and J lost 2; bases outside the gene matches: 3. The germline gives CDR1 MNHNS, CDR2 SASEGT. The CDR3 is made up of 15 amino acids. CDR3 residues: CASSESRGAYNEQFF. CDR3 coding DNA: TGTGCCAGCAGTGAATCCCGGGGGGCCTACAATGAGCAGTTCTTC.

There are a few counts of this clonotype. The rearrangement uses TRBV3-1 and TRBJ1-3; D gene unclear. Trimming removed 2 bases from V and 1 base from J, with 9 bases in between. The CDR3 has 15 residues. Per germline, CDR1 LGHDT and CDR2 YNNKEL (reference sequence). DNA of the CDR3: TGTGCCAGCAGCCAACAGGTTCTATCTGGAAACACCATATATTTT. It specifies CASSQQVLSGNTIYF. Looking up the rest from reference TRBV3-1 and TRBJ1-3 gives the full variable domain: DTAVSQTPKYLVTQMGNDKSIKCEQNLGHDTMYWYKQDSKKFLKIMFSYNNKELIINETVPNRFSPKSPDKAHLNLHINSLELGDSAVYFCASSQQVLSGNTIYFGEGSWLTVV.

This clonotype was seen at least ten times. The chain couples TRBV25-1 to TRBJ2-1; D not resolved. The germline gives CDR1 MGHDK, CDR2 SYGVNS. The CDR3 loop spans 13 amino acids. V lost 3 bases and J lost 4, with 7 bases in between. This CDR3 reads CASSEVGYNEQFF. The CDR3 DNA follows: TGTGCCAGCAGTGAGGTCGGATACAATGAGCAGTTCTTC.

The sample holds many counts of this clonotype. This chain links TRBV7-2 with TRBJ1-5; D gene ambiguous. Trimming pared 0 bases from V and 0 bases from J, leaving 9 bases between. The CDR3 runs 16 residues. The germline V gene encodes CDR1 SGHTA and CDR2 FQGNSA. In DNA form, the CDR3 reads TGTGCCAGCAGCTTAGCGGGCCAGTTTAGCAATCAGCCCCAGCATTTT. It codes for CASSLAGQFSNQPQHF.

The V call is TRBV4-2, the J call TRBJ1-2; the match to TRBD1 covers 9 bases. Trimming took 2 bases from V and 4 from J; bases not matched to a gene: 14. This CDR3 contains 18 residues. Germline loops: CDR1 LGHNA, CDR2 YNFKEQ. The CDR3 loop is CASSQFLSRDRDTYGYTF. CDR3 nucleotide sequence: TGTGCCAGCAGCCAATTTCTGAGCCGGGACAGGGATACCTATGGCTACACCTTC.

This clonotype was picked up many times. The chain recombines TRBV7-2 with TRBJ2-2; 12 nucleotides agree with TRBD1. V lost 1 base and J lost 5; bases outside the gene matches: 2. The CDR3 extends over 16 amino acids. Germline V gene sequence: CDR1 SGHTA, CDR2 FQGNSA. CDR3 loop: CASSLGGQGATGELFF. The CDR3 DNA sequence: TGTGCCAGCAGCTTAGGGGGACAGGGGGCAACCGGGGAGCTGTTTTTT. The full variable domain, rest sourced from reference TRBV7-2 and TRBJ2-2, is GAGVSQSPSNKVTEKGKDVELRCDPISGHTALYWYRQSLGQGLEFLIYFQGNSAPDKSGLPSDRFSAERTGGSVSTLTIQRTQQEDSAVYLCASSLGGQGATGELFFGEGSRLTVL.

This clonotype turned up a few times. The gene calls are TRBV6-6 and TRBJ2-3; TRBD2 agrees at 9 bases. Trimming removed 2 bases from V and 3 bases from J; junction bases left unmatched: 6. The CDR3 totals 16 residues. Germline CDR1 is MNHNY and CDR2 is SVGAGI (reference sequence). The CDR3 sequence: CASSYGRGGQTDTQYF. The CDR3 DNA reads as TGTGCCAGCAGTTACGGGCGGGGGGGCCAGACAGATACGCAGTATTTT.

The chain recombines TRBV6-2 or TRBV6-3 with TRBJ1-3; no firm D call. Trimming removed 0 bases from V and 0 bases from J, with 15 bases in between. CDR3 size: 18 residues. Germline values: CDR1 MNHEY, CDR2 SVGEGT. The CDR3 bases are TGTGCCAGCAGTTACTCGATGCGGAGCCTCCGCTCTGGAAACACCATATATTTT. Protein product: CASSYSMRSLRSGNTIYF.

In its sample, this clonotype was seen a few times. The chain couples TRBV5-1 to TRBJ2-5; D not certain. CDR1 is SGHRS and CDR2 is YFSETQ in the germline V gene. The ends were cut back, 0 bases at V and 1 base at J, with 7 bases in the middle. The CDR3 length is 14 residues. CDR3 coding DNA: TGCGCCAGCAGCTTGGCGAACGGCCAAGAGACCCAGTACTTC. This encodes CASSLANGQETQYF.